The 17 T cell receptor beta chains given below trace back to one sample, sequenced in a study of blood T cell repertoires in COVID-19. The method was immunoSEQ multiplex PCR; TCRdb's version includes in-frame clones alone and lacks a portion of them. The sample lists just under 80,000 clones, 80% to 85% occurring once. The sequenced material came from peripheral blood. The receptors stem from a woman aged 70-85 years with acute or convalescent COVID-19.

For this clone: One end of the junction is discordant with germline, which a read error may explain. The V call is TRBV2, the J call TRBJ1-3; no clear D. The germline gives CDR1 SNHLY, CDR2 FYNNEI. This CDR3 contains 13 residues. CDR3 amino acids: CASSEDVGDTIYF. DNA of the CDR3: TGTGCCAGCAGTGAAGACGTTGGAGACACCATATATTTT. The full variable domain, with the rest looked up from reference TRBV2 and TRBJ1-3, is EPEVTQTPSHQVTQMGQEVILRCVPISNHLYFYWYRQILGQKVEFLVSFYNNEISEKSEIFDDQFSVERPDGSNFTLKIRSTKLEDSAMYFCASSEDVGDTIYFGEGSWLTVV.

V and J are TRBV13 and TRBJ1-2, with a weak D call TRBD1 (5 bases). V was clipped by 5 bases and J by 5 bases, with 15 bases between them. CDR3 size: 14 residues. Germline V gene lookup returns CDR1 PRHDT and CDR2 FYEKMQ (reference sequence). The CDR3 sequence is CASSPALRDYGYTF. In DNA, the CDR3 is TGTGCCAGCAGCCCGGCCCTCAGGGATTATGGCTACACCTTC.

This clone was detected once. The rearrangement joins TRBV18 to TRBJ1-1, with TRBD1 as a possible D gene (5 bases). The germline V gene has CDR1 KGHSH and CDR2 LQKENI. This CDR3 has 13 amino acids. Trimming stripped 2 bases from V and 1 base from J, with 5 bases between. The CDR3 protein is CASSPTGNTEAFF. The CDR3 DNA reads TGTGCCAGCTCACCAACAGGGAACACTGAAGCTTTCTTT.

This clone has just a few counts. The chain carries TRBV10-3 and TRBJ2-1, with 8 bases that match TRBD1. Looked up from germline, CDR1 is ENHRY and CDR2 is SYGVKD. The CDR3 spans 14 residues. V trimming: 0 bases; J trimming: 15 bases; junction bases outside the gene matches: 10. CDR3 protein: CAISESWAAGGLFF. CDR3 nucleotides: TGTGCCATCAGTGAGTCTTGGGCGGCAGGGGGCTTGTTCTTC.

The CDR3 DNA is TGTGCCAGCAGCTTCGGGACAGGGTACGAGCAGTACTTC. Amino acid sequence: CASSFGTGYEQYF. This chain connects TRBV6-5 to TRBJ2-7; 9 bases fit TRBD1. Germline V CDR1 and CDR2: MNHEY, SVGAGI. The CDR3 consists of 13 residues. Trimming removed 6 bases from V and 4 bases from J; junction bases left unmatched: 4.

The J gene is TRBJ1-2, the V gene TRBV7-2; TRBD1 aligns across 7 bases. Germline assignment: CDR1 SGHTA and CDR2 FQGNSA. This CDR3 has 14 residues. Trimming cost V 5 bases and J 2 bases; bases outside gene matches: 5. This CDR3 reads CASSQWTGNYGYTF. Here the CDR3 DNA reads TGTGCCAGCAGCCAGTGGACAGGAAACTATGGCTACACCTTC.

This clone has just a few counts. The rearrangement links TRBV6-5 to TRBJ1-1, with D possibly matching TRBD1 (5 bases). V lost 6 bases to trimming and J lost 2 bases, with 13 bases between them. The CDR3 is 14 amino acids. The germline V gene encodes CDR1 MNHEY and CDR2 SVGAGI. Written as DNA, the CDR3 is TGTGCCAGCAGCGACAGACGGAGAAACACTGAAGCTTTCTTT. Encoded protein: CASSDRRRNTEAFF.

The chain uses TRBV5-5 and TRBJ2-6; 9 bases are a match to TRBD2. There are 18 residues in the CDR3. CDR1 is SGHKS, CDR2 YYEKEE, per germline (reference sequence). Trimming took 4 bases from V and 2 from J; bases not matched to a gene: 10. CDR3 loop: CASSVSTSGATGANVLTF. DNA of the CDR3: TGTGCCAGCAGCGTCTCGACTAGCGGTGCCACTGGGGCCAACGTCCTGACTTTC.

V usage is TRBV3-1 (or the pseudogene TRBV3-2) and J usage is TRBJ1-4; possible D gene TRBD1, 5 bases. The V gene lost 3 bases and the J gene lost 5 bases, with 13 bases spanning the gap. Germline CDR1 LGHDT, CDR2 YNNKEL (reference sequence). The CDR3 is 15 residues long. The CDR3 spells CASSHWGGNNEKLFF. The CDR3 DNA is TGTGCCAGCAGCCACTGGGGGGGGAACAATGAAAAACTGTTTTTT.

This clone was counted only a few times. The gene calls are TRBV6-1 and TRBJ1-1, with TRBD1 matching over 8 bases. The CDR3 loop spans 19 amino acids. Germline values: CDR1 MNHNS, CDR2 SASEGT. V gave up 3 bases and J gave up 1 base; unmatched junction bases: 16. The CDR3 coding sequence is TGTGCCAGCAGTGAGGCGGCAGGGGGCGGCTATATCGGGAACACTGAAGCTTTCTTT. It specifies CASSEAAGGGYIGNTEAFF.

The V call is TRBV3-1 (or the pseudogene TRBV3-2), the J call TRBJ1-1, with D possibly being TRBD1 (6 bases). The CDR3 sequence is 17 residues long. Between the trimmed V and J ends, which lost 4 bases and 4 bases, there was a span of 22 bases. Germline V gives CDR1 LGHDT, CDR2 YNNKEL (reference sequence). CDR3 nucleotides: TGTGCCAGCAGCCGAGAGAGTAGGGGCCAGGGGCCCACTGAAGCTTTCTTT. Amino acids: CASSRESRGQGPTEAFF.

The chain joins TRBV7-3 to TRBJ2-1; D may be TRBD2 (5 bases). Deletions cut 2 bases from V and 10 bases from J, with 9 bases between. Germline loops: CDR1 SGHTA, CDR2 FQGTGA. CDR3 size: 12 residues. CDR3 coding DNA: TGTGCCAGCAGCTTACTAGCCGGCGAGCAGTTCTTC. Amino acid sequence: CASSLLAGEQFF.

DNA for the CDR3: TGTGCCAGCTCAAAGGGGACTAGCGGGAGCGGATCCGAGCAGTACTTC. Translated: CASSKGTSGSGSEQYF. The genes are TRBV18 and TRBJ2-7, with 14 nucleotides matching TRBD2. CDR3 length equals 16 residues. The germline V gene encodes CDR1 KGHSH and CDR2 LQKENI. V lost 5 bases, J lost 6 bases, and 9 bases stayed unmatched.

The chain carries TRBV7-2 and TRBJ1-2; perhaps TRBD1 as D (5 bases). This CDR3 is built from 14 residues. The germline gives CDR1 SGHTA, CDR2 FQGNSA. The V gene lost 1 base and the J gene lost 1 base, with 7 bases spanning the gap. CDR3: CASSLGQINYGYTF. The CDR3 DNA reads TGTGCCAGCAGCTTAGGACAGATTAACTATGGCTACACCTTC.

As for this clone: The same CDR3 is also encoded by other DNA sequences in this sample. V usage is TRBV3-1 (or the pseudogene TRBV3-2) and J usage is TRBJ2-7; tentatively, D is TRBD1 (6 bases). The CDR3 is made up of 13 amino acids. V lost 3 bases to trimming and J lost 2 bases, with 8 bases between them. Germline-derived CDR1 and CDR2 are LGHDT and YNNKEL (reference sequence). CDR3 in DNA: TGTGCCAGCAGCCACAGGGGCCCCTACGAGCAGTACTTC. The encoded protein is CASSHRGPYEQYF.

V is TRBV30 and J is TRBJ1-1, with D hard to call. V was pared by 7 bases and J by 1 base, with 7 bases between. Germline V gives CDR1 GTSNPN, CDR2 SVGIG (reference sequence). CDR3 length: 11 amino acids. The CDR3 here is CAYDKNTEAFF. CDR3 coding DNA: TGTGCCTACGACAAGAACACTGAAGCTTTCTTT.

V is TRBV5-4 and J is TRBJ1-1, with 8 nucleotides matching TRBD1. Germline CDR1 is SGHNT and CDR2 is YYREEE (reference sequence). The CDR3 loop spans 16 amino acids. V lost 1 base, J lost 2 bases, and 7 bases stayed unmatched. The CDR3 DNA is TGTGCCAGCAGCTTGCAACAGGACAGGGAAAACACTGAAGCTTTCTTT. It is translated as CASSLQQDRENTEAFF.